This T cell receptor (beta chain) was captured by sequencing in a study of blood T cell repertoires in COVID-19. Sequencing was performed with immunoSEQ multiplex PCR; in TCRdb, only in-frame clones are kept and a portion is missing. Of over 85,000 clones listed, roughly 87% were seen once; the top ten hold roughly 2%. J was trimmed by 1 base and V by 2 bases; bases with no gene match: 5. The CDR3 is 14 residues long. The germline V gene has CDR1 GTSNPN and CDR2 SVGIG (reference sequence). Sequences were obtained from peripheral blood. This TCR was sampled from a man aged 50 to 59 with active COVID-19. This chain joins TRBV30 and TRBJ2-7, with TRBD1 identical over 7 bases. In DNA form, the CDR3 reads TGTGCCTGGAGTTCGACAGGGAGATCCTACGAGCAGTACTTC. Translation gives CAWSSTGRSYEQYF.